Listed here are 5 T cell receptor beta chains from one sample, sequenced in a study of OX40 agonist ivuxolimab in advanced cancers. The assay was immunoSEQ multiplex PCR, and TCRdb's table has in-frame clones only and misses some. The sample comprises tens of thousands of clones, 70% to 90% of which are singletons, and approximately 19% rests with the top ten. The source was CD4+ or CD8+ T cells sorted from blood, collected in a trial of the OX40 agonist ivuxolimab. The receptors originated from an adult with an advanced solid tumor such as melanoma, head and neck, liver or kidney cancer.

The V gene is TRBV18, the J gene TRBJ2-4, with TRBD2 as a possible D gene (5 bases). The CDR3 consists of 14 residues. Trimming pared 0 bases from V and 5 bases from J, leaving 8 bases between. The germline V gene has CDR1 KGHSH and CDR2 LQKENI. DNA for the CDR3: TGTGCCAGCTCACCACCGGCCGGGGAAAACATTCAGTACTTC. It codes for CASSPPAGENIQYF.

The chain carries TRBV7-6 and TRBJ2-3; 8 positions match TRBD1. This CDR3 has 15 residues. Germline assignment: CDR1 SGHVS and CDR2 FNYEAQ. Germline trimming cut 5 bases from V and 5 bases from J; bases unmatched to any gene: 9. CDR3 in DNA: TGTGCCAGCAGCACCCCGACAGGGGTAGGAGATACGCAGTATTTT. Translated: CASSTPTGVGDTQYF.

This clone was counted once. The CDR3 DNA reads as TGTGCCAGCAGCGGTAGCGGGGGGACATCCTACAATGAGCAGTTCTTC. Its translation is CASSGSGGTSYNEQFF. The rearrangement links TRBV9 to TRBJ2-1, with 10 bases identical to TRBD2. Trimming took 3 bases from V and 1 from J; bases not matched to a gene: 4. The CDR3 runs to 16 residues. Germline V CDR1 and CDR2: SGDLS, YYNGEE.

This clone was counted once. The V and J genes are TRBV28 and TRBJ1-5, with 7 bases identical to TRBD1. Germline V gene sequence: CDR1 MDHEN, CDR2 SYDVKM. The CDR3 contains 14 residues. J was trimmed by 4 bases and V by 6 bases; bases with no gene match: 6. DNA of the CDR3: TGTGCCAGCAGGCCTACACAGGGGAATCAGCCCCAGCATTTT. Its protein product is CASRPTQGNQPQHF.

V gene TRBV29-1 combines with J gene TRBJ2-7; 10 nucleotides agree with TRBD1. Losses at the gene ends were 6 bases for V and 0 bases for J; bases not matched to a gene: 8. CDR1 SQVTM and CDR2 ANQGSEA come from the germline V gene. The length of the CDR3 is 15 residues. This chain's CDR3 is CSVSWGQGHSYEQYF. As DNA, the CDR3 is TGCAGCGTGTCGTGGGGACAGGGGCACTCCTACGAGCAGTACTTC.